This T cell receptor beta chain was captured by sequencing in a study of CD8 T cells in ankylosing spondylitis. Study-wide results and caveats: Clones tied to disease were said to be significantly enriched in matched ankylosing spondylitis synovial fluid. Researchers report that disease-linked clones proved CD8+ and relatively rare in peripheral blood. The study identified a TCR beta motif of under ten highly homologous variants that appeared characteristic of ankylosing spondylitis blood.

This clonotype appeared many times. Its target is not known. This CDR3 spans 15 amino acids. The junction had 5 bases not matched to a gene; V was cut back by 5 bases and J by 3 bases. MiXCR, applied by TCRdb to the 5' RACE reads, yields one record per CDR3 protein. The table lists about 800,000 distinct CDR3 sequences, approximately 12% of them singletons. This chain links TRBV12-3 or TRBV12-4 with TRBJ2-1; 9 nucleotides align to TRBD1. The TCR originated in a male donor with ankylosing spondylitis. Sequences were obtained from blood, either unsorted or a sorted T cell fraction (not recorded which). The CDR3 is CASSRDRGNYNEQFF. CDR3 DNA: TGTGCCAGCAGTCGAGACAGGGGGAACTACAATGAGCAGTTCTTC.